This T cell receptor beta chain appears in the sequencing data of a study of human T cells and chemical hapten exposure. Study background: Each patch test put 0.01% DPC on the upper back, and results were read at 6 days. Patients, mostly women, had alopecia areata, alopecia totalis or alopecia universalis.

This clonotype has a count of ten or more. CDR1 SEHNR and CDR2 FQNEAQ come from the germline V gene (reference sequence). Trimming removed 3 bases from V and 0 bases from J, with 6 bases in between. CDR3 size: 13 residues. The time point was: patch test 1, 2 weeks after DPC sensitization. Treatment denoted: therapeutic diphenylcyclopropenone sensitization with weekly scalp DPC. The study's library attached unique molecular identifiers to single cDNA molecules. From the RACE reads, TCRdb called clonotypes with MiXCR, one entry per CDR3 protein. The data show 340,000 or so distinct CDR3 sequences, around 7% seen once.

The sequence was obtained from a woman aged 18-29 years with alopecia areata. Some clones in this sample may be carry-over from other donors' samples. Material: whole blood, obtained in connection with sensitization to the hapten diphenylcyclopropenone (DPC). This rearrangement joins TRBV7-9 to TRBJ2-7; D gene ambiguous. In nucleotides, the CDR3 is TGTGCCAGCAGCTTCGGCATCTCCTACGAGCAGTACTTC. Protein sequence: CASSFGISYEQYF.